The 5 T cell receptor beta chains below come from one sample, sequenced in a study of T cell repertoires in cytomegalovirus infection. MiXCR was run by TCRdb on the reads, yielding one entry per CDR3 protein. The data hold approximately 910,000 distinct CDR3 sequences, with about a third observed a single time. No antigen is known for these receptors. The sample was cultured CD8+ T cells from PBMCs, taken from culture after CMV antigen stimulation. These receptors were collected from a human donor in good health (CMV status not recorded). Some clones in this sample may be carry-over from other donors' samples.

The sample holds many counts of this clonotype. The CDR3 sequence: CASSLAPTGGYGYTF. For the CDR3, the DNA is TGTGCCAGCAGCTTAGCCCCGACAGGGGGCTATGGCTACACCTTC. The chain carries TRBV7-2 and TRBJ1-2; TRBD1 agrees at 9 bases. CDR1 is SGHTA, CDR2 FQGNSA, per germline. V trimming: 0 bases; J trimming: 4 bases; junction bases outside the gene matches: 3. There are 15 residues in the CDR3.

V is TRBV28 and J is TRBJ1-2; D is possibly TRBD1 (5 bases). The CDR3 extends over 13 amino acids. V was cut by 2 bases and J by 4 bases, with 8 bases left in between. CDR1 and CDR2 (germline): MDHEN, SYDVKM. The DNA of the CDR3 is TGTGCCAGCAGTTTAAGGACATCCTATGGCTACACCTTC. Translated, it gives CASSLRTSYGYTF.

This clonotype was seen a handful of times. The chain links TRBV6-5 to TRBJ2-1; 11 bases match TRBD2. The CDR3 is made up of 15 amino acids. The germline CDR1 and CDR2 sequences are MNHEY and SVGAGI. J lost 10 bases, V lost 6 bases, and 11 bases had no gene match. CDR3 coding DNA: TGTGCCAGCAGCCCTCGTGTAGCGGGGGGGGGGGAGCAGTTCTTC. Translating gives CASSPRVAGGGEQFF.

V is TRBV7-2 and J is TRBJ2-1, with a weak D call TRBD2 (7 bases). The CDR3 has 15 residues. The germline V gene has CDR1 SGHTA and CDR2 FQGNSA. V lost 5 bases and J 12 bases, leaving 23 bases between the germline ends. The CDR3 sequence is CASSLGLVGGPGQFF. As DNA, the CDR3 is TGTGCCAGCAGCCTAGGACTAGTGGGGGGGCCAGGGCAGTTCTTC. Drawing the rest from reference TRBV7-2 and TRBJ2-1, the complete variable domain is GAGVSQSPSNKVTEKGKDVELRCDPISGHTALYWYRQSLGQGLEFLIYFQGNSAPDKSGLPSDRFSAERTGGSVSTLTIQRTQQEDSAVYLCASSLGLVGGPGQFFGPGTRLTVL.

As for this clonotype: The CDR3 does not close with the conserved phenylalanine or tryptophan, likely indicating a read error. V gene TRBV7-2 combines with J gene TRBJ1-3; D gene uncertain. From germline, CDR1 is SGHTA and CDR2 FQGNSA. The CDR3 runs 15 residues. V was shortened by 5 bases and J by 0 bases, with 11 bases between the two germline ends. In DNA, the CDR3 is TGTGCCAGCAGCGATAGTGGGAGCTCTGGAAACACCATATATATT. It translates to CASSDSGSSGNTIYI.